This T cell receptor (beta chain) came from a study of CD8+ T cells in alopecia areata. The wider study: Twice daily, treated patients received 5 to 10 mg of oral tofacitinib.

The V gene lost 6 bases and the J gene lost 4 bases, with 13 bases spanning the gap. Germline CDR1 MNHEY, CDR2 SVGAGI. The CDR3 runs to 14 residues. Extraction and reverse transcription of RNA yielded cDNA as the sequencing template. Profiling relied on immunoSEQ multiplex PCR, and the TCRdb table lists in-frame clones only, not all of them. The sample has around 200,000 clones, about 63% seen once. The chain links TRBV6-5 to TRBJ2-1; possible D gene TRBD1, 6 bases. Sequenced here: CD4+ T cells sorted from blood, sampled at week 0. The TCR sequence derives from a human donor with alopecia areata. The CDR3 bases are TGTGCCAGCAGCCTCGGACAGAGATACAATGAGCAGTTCTTC. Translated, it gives CASSLGQRYNEQFF.